The rows below give T cell receptor beta chains drawn from one sample of a study of graft-versus-host responses after intestinal transplantation. These receptors lack a known antigen. Profiling relied on immunoSEQ multiplex PCR, and the TCRdb table lists in-frame clones only, not all of them. Of roughly 110,000 clones listed, over 85% are singletons. The specimen was unstimulated CD4+ T cells sorted from spleen or lymph node cells, collected before transplant. The source of these receptors is a human donor who was the organ donor for an intestinal transplant. Both conserved end residues are part of each CDR3. D genes are given only for firm matches. For some rows the clone size is stated as once, few or many, or as a class when expanded; others skip it.

19,TRBJ2-1,TRBV2,TRBD2,.,TGTGCCAGCAGTGAACCCGGGACTAGCGGGAGGCCCGGGGTCGATGAGCAGTTCTTC,CASSEPGTSGRPGVDEQFF
13,TRBJ1-2,TRBV7-2,.,.,TGTGCCAGCAGCTTAGCATCAGGGCGCGGCTACACCTTC,CASSLASGRGYTF
12,TRBJ1-2,TRBV6-6,TRBD1,.,TGTGCCAGCATTGGACAGGGTTGGGGCTACACCTTC,CASIGQGWGYTF
15,TRBJ2-7,TRBV4-3,.,.,TGCGCCAGCAGCCAGTGGGGCCTCCTCTCCTACGAGCAGTACTTC,CASSQWGLLSYEQYF
15,TRBJ2-7,TRBV5-1,.,.,TGCGCCAGCAGCTTGGTTGGGACGGACACCTACGAGCAGTACTTC,CASSLVGTDTYEQYF
16,TRBJ1-3,TRBV7-9,.,.,TGTGCCAGCAGCTTAGCGCACGAGGCAGGTGGAAACACCATATATTTT,CASSLAHEAGGNTIYF
16,TRBJ2-3,TRBV7-9,TRBD2,.,TGTGCCAGCAGCTTAGGGACGGGAGGGCTAACAGATACGCAGTATTTT,CASSLGTGGLTDTQYF
13,TRBJ1-2,TRBV6-5,TRBD1,.,TGTGCCAGCAGAACAGGGGTGCCCTATGGCTACACCTTC,CASRTGVPYGYTF
12,TRBJ1-2,TRBV5-1,.,.,TGCGCCAGCAGCTTGGCCGAGGATGGCTACACCTTC,CASSLAEDGYTF
14,TRBJ1-2,TRBV4-1,.,.,TGCGCCAGCAGCCAAATCGGTACTAACTATGGCTACACCTTC,CASSQIGTNYGYTF
13,TRBJ2-7,TRBV11-2,TRBD2,.,TGTGCCAGCGCGGCCGGGGCGGGGGACGAGCAGTACTTC,CASAAGAGDEQYF
16,TRBJ2-4,TRBV6-1,.,few,TGTGCCAGCAGTGCAGCGGGTTACACAGCCAAAAACATTCAGTACTTC,CASSAAGYTAKNIQYF
15,TRBJ2-5,TRBV18,.,.,TGTGCCAGCTCCCCCCTAGGAAGGTTTCAAGAGACCCAGTACTTC,CASSPLGRFQETQYF
14,TRBJ2-7,TRBV2,TRBD2,.,TGTGCCAGCAGTGTCTCAGGACTAGCCTACGAGCAGTACTTC,CASSVSGLAYEQYF
16,TRBJ2-3,TRBV9,.,.,TGTGCCAGCGAGCCATATGGGCCGCGCCCGCAAGATACGCAGTATTTT,CASEPYGPRPQDTQYF
14,TRBJ1-4,TRBV28,.,.,TGTGCCAGCAGCCCCGTTGACCTTAATGAAAAACTGTTTTTT,CASSPVDLNEKLFF
11,TRBJ2-1,TRBV19,.,.,TGTGCCAGTAGATGGGGCAATGAGCAGTTCTTC,CASRWGNEQFF
12,TRBJ2-1,TRBV18,TRBD2,.,TGTGCCAGCTCACCACGGGAGGGGCAGCAGTTCTTC,CASSPREGQQFF
14,TRBJ1-2,TRBV6-1,TRBD1,once,TGTGCCAGCAGTACAGGGGGCGGGATTTATGGCTACACCTTC,CASSTGGGIYGYTF
14,TRBJ2-2,TRBV15,.,.,TGTGCCACCAGCAGAGGAGACGACACCGGGGAGCTGTTTTTT,CATSRGDDTGELFF
16,TRBJ2-2,TRBV30,.,.,TGTGCCTGGAGTGTCTTCAGGGTCGGCGACACCGGGGAGCTGTTTTTT,CAWSVFRVGDTGELFF
17,TRBJ1-5,TRBV18,TRBD1,.,TGTGCCAGCTCACGGTTATCCCCGGACAGGAGTGATCAGCCCCAGCATTTT,CASSRLSPDRSDQPQHF
14,TRBJ2-1,TRBV19,.,.,TGTGCCAGTAGTAGCGATGGCTCCTACAATGAGCAGTTCTTC,CASSSDGSYNEQFF
15,TRBJ2-3,TRBV7-9,TRBD2,.,TGTGCCAGCAGAAGCGGGAGGGTAGGCACAGATACGCAGTATTTT,CASRSGRVGTDTQYF
16,TRBJ2-2,TRBV29-1,.,.,TGCAGCGTTCGGGGCGTGAGCGGAGGGCCCACCGGGGAGCTGTTTTTT,CSVRGVSGGPTGELFF
14,TRBJ2-7,TRBV28,.,.,TGTGCCAGCAGTTTCCTCGGACAGACCTACGAGCAGTACTTC,CASSFLGQTYEQYF
11,TRBJ1-1,TRBV7-2,.,.,TGTGCCAGCAGCCCTTACGCTGAAGCTTTCTTT,CASSPYAEAFF
13,TRBJ1-3,TRBV6-1,.,.,TGTGCCAGCAGTGAATGGGGTGGAAACACCATATATTTT,CASSEWGGNTIYF
13,TRBJ1-4,TRBV28,.,.,TGTGCCAGCAGTTTGGGGGGGCACGAAAGACTGTTTTTT,CASSLGGHERLFF
15,TRBJ1-5,TRBV4-2,.,.,TGTGCCAGCAGTCTAGACAGATATAGCAATCAGCCCCAGCATTTT,CASSLDRYSNQPQHF
14,TRBJ1-5,TRBV6-1,TRBD1,.,TGTGCCAGCAGCGCAACAGGGGGCGCGCAGCCCCAGCATTTT,CASSATGGAQPQHF
12,TRBJ2-7,TRBV6-6,.,.,TGTGCCAGCAGTTCAAGTGGGCACGAGCAGTACTTC,CASSSSGHEQYF
13,TRBJ1-2,TRBV5-4,.,.,TGTGCCAGCAGCCTCGGGACGGAGGGGGGCTACACCTTC,CASSLGTEGGYTF
14,TRBJ2-3,TRBV6-1,.,.,TGTGCCAGCAGTGCCTCTAGCTACCAAGATACGCAGTATTTT,CASSASSYQDTQYF
15,TRBJ2-7,TRBV5-4,TRBD2,.,TGTGCCAGCAGCTGGGGGAGGGGCGGGGCCTACGAGCAGTACTTC,CASSWGRGGAYEQYF
13,TRBJ2-7,TRBV6-5,TRBD1,once,TGTGCCAGCAGCCGGGACAGGGGTTACGAGCAGTACTTC,CASSRDRGYEQYF
15,TRBJ1-2,TRBV6-5,TRBD1,.,TGTGCCAGCATCCCCTCGGACAGGGTAGGCTATGGCTACACCTTC,CASIPSDRVGYGYTF
14,TRBJ1-2,TRBV28,.,.,TGTGCCAGCAGTTTTCAGGACAGCCCCTACGGCTACACCTTC,CASSFQDSPYGYTF
15,TRBJ2-3,TRBV7-7,.,.,TGTGCCAGCAGCCGAAGGAAGGGGCGCACAGATACGCAGTATTTT,CASSRRKGRTDTQYF
16,TRBJ2-2,TRBV5-1,.,.,TGCGCCAGCAGCCTTCGTCCCCAGGGGAACACCGGGGAGCTGTTTTTT,CASSLRPQGNTGELFF
12,TRBJ2-7,TRBV28,.,once,TGTGCCAGCAGTCTCGAGTGGTACGAGCAGTACTTC,CASSLEWYEQYF
17,TRBJ1-2,TRBV5-4,TRBD1,.,TGTGCCAGCAGCTCCCAGCTACATTACTTACAGGGGCATGGCTACACCTTC,CASSSQLHYLQGHGYTF